This is a list of T cell receptor beta chains from one sample in a study of T cells after posttransplantation cyclophosphamide. The repertoire was sequenced with immunoSEQ multiplex PCR; TCRdb's copy has only in-frame clones and lacks some. The repertoire holds roughly 8,700 clones, with 90% as singletons. Here the sequenced sample was CD4+ T cells sorted from blood, taken approximately 45 months after allogeneic stem cell transplant with posttransplant cyclophosphamide. Receptor source: a female patient in her fifties who received an allogeneic stem cell transplant from a related donor, was CMV-positive, and had no GVHD. Some T cells may have originated in the graft donor. The CDR3 runs from the conserved cysteine through the conserved F or W. Fields, in order: V gene, J gene, clone size, D gene, CDR3 protein, CDR3 DNA. D genes are given only for firm matches. Rows give clone size only sometimes, using once, few, many, or a class for an expanded clone.

V gene: TRBV28
J gene: TRBJ2-7
clone size: .
D gene: TRBD2
CDR3 protein: CASISGREVAYEQYF
CDR3 DNA: TGTGCCAGCATCTCGGGTCGGGAGGTGGCCTACGAGCAGTACTTC

V gene: TRBV7-9
J gene: TRBJ2-3
clone size: .
D gene: .
CDR3 protein: CASSLYSETDTQYF
CDR3 DNA: TGTGCCAGCAGCTTATATTCTGAGACAGATACGCAGTATTTT

V gene: TRBV2
J gene: TRBJ2-1
clone size: few
D gene: .
CDR3 protein: CASSEVAGEQFF
CDR3 DNA: TGTGCCAGCAGTGAAGTGGCAGGTGAGCAGTTCTTC

V gene: TRBV2
J gene: TRBJ2-4
clone size: .
D gene: .
CDR3 protein: CASSLSIDIQYF
CDR3 DNA: TGTGCCAGCAGTTTGAGTATTGACATTCAGTACTTC

V gene: TRBV7-2
J gene: TRBJ2-3
clone size: .
D gene: .
CDR3 protein: CASSLAQETSTDTQYF
CDR3 DNA: TGTGCCAGCAGCTTAGCGCAAGAAACTAGCACAGATACGCAGTATTTT

V gene: TRBV5-1
J gene: TRBJ1-5
clone size: .
D gene: .
CDR3 protein: CASSLTGGAQPQHF
CDR3 DNA: TGCGCCAGCAGCTTGACGGGGGGGGCCCAGCCCCAGCATTTT

V gene: TRBV30
J gene: TRBJ2-1
clone size: .
D gene: TRBD2
CDR3 protein: CAWGRLAGVSYNEQFF
CDR3 DNA: TGTGCCTGGGGAAGACTAGCGGGAGTCTCCTACAATGAGCAGTTCTTC

V gene: TRBV5-5
J gene: TRBJ2-1
clone size: .
D gene: .
CDR3 protein: CASSFGLGPGVPNEQFF
CDR3 DNA: TGTGCCAGCAGCTTCGGGTTGGGCCCCGGGGTGCCCAATGAGCAGTTCTTC

V gene: TRBV5-4
J gene: TRBJ2-3
clone size: .
D gene: TRBD2
CDR3 protein: CASSLYYGGSTDTQYF
CDR3 DNA: TGTGCCAGCAGCTTGTACTACGGGGGGAGCACAGATACGCAGTATTTT

V gene: TRBV29-1
J gene: TRBJ1-5
clone size: .
D gene: TRBD1
CDR3 protein: CSVVGQSNQPQHF
CDR3 DNA: TGCAGCGTCGTGGGACAGTCTAATCAGCCCCAGCATTTT

V gene: TRBV15
J gene: TRBJ1-4
clone size: .
D gene: TRBD1
CDR3 protein: CATSRGRGTGLEEKLFF
CDR3 DNA: TGTGCCACCAGCAGAGGAAGAGGGACAGGGCTTGAGGAAAAACTGTTTTTT